This T cell receptor (beta chain) comes out of a study of T-cell reconstitution after alpha-beta-depleted transplantation in children. Researchers prepared the TCRbeta library using unique molecular identifiers, the study reports. TCRdb reprocessed the PCR reads via MiXCR and lists one record per CDR3 protein. The sample shows about 350,000 distinct CDR3 sequences, roughly 13% of them seen only once. This CDR3 comprises 11 residues. With 2 bases removed from V and 10 bases from J, the gap between germline ends came to 9 bases. Germline V gene sequence: CDR1 GTSNPN, CDR2 SVGIG (reference sequence). The sample was PBMCs, taken from the stem cell graft. This sequence joins TRBV30 and TRBJ2-1; possibly TRBD2 for D (6 bases). This sequence was found in a human donor who donated a stem cell graft to a child with Fanconi anemia. DNA of the CDR3: TGTGCCTGGAGTCGACGGGGGGAGCAGTTCTTC. It is translated as CAWSRRGEQFF.